This T cell receptor (beta chain) was captured by sequencing in a study of regulatory T cells in long-lasting Graves disease. Points from the study as a whole: Persistent disease preferred TRBV28, TRBJ1-2 and TRBJ2-5; new disease, TRBV20-1 and TRBJ2-1.

HTBI primers from iRepertoire and Arm-PCR of CDR3 regions yielded the TCR beta libraries. MiXCR, run by TCRdb on the multiplex PCR reads, gives a single entry per CDR3 protein. Among hundreds of thousands of distinct CDR3 sequences, 15% to 20% were seen once, and the ten largest hold roughly 25%. V was shortened by 2 bases and J by 0 bases, with 8 bases between the two germline ends. The germline CDR1 and CDR2 sequences are MGHRA and YSYEKL. The CDR3 sequence is 14 residues long. As to time point: newly diagnosed GD, antithyroid drugs for less than 3 months. PBMCs provided the RNA from which the TCR library was made. Each of the patients was recruited from an endocrinology department situated in Xi'an, China. This clonotype was seen a handful of times. Its antigen is as yet unknown. This same sample was also part of a study on T cells in Graves' hyperthyroidism and ophthalmopathy. That work contributes: Blood also contained most expanded thyroid clonotypes above 0.001. Ophthalmopathy could be told apart from stable hyperthyroidism with a 13 V-J model.

The sequence was obtained from a woman aged 35 to 60 with Graves disease. The sequencing used peripheral blood mononuclear cells (PBMCs), collected at new diagnosis, from a patient treated with antithyroid drugs. The chain links TRBV4-1 to TRBJ2-7; no definite D call. CDR3 region: CASSQLAVSYEQYF. For the CDR3, the DNA is TGCGCCAGCAGCCAATTAGCCGTCTCCTACGAGCAGTACTTC.